The next 27 T cell receptor beta chains were all read from a single sample in a study of control samples from healthy donors and cancer patients. The repertoire was sequenced with immunoSEQ multiplex PCR; TCRdb's copy has only in-frame clones and lacks some. The sample holds roughly 130,000 clones; roughly 84% are singletons and the top ten take about 3.2%. The specimen was blood. The receptors were sampled from a man aged 50 to 60 in good health.

The V and J genes are TRBV20-1 and TRBJ2-2; TRBD2 matches 10 bases. The germline V gene has CDR1 DFQATT and CDR2 SNEGSKA (reference sequence). Germline trimming cut 3 bases from V and 2 bases from J; bases unmatched to any gene: 3. CDR3 size: 15 residues. DNA of the CDR3: TGCAGTGCTAGTACTAGCGGGGCAAACACCGGGGAGCTGTTTTTT. Translation: CSASTSGANTGELFF.

The V and J genes are TRBV5-1 and TRBJ2-5; TRBD2 agrees at 9 bases. Germline CDR1 SGHRS, CDR2 YFSETQ. The trim removed 3 bases at V and 1 base at J, leaving 4 bases unmatched. The CDR3 covers 15 residues. CDR3 in amino acids: CASSSPSGIQETQYF. CDR3 DNA: TGCGCCAGCAGCTCCCCTAGCGGGATCCAAGAGACCCAGTACTTC.

The chain employs TRBV15 and TRBJ2-7, with D perhaps matching TRBD1 (6 bases). Germline V gene sequence: CDR1 LNHNV, CDR2 YYDKDF (reference sequence). The CDR3 is 15 residues long. The V gene lost 3 bases and the J gene lost 0 bases, with 12 bases spanning the gap. CDR3 sequence reads: CATSRKGGSSYEQYF. The CDR3 DNA reads as TGTGCCACCAGCAGGAAAGGGGGTAGCTCCTACGAGCAGTACTTC. Based on the CDR3 plus reference TRBV15 and TRBJ2-7, the full variable domain is DAMVIQNPRYQVTQFGKPVTLSCSQTLNHNVMYWYQQKSSQAPKLLFHYYDKDFNNEADTPDNFQSRRPNTSFCFLDIRSPGLGDTAMYLCATSRKGGSSYEQYFGPGTRLTVT.

This clone was observed a few times. The genes are TRBV5-1 and TRBJ2-7, with D tentatively TRBD1 (5 bases). Trimming cost V 2 bases and J 2 bases, with 14 bases left between them. Germline V gene lookup returns CDR1 SGHRS and CDR2 YFSETQ. The CDR3 spans 15 residues. DNA for the CDR3: TGCGCCAGCAGCTTAGGTGACAGCTATCCCTACGAGCAGTACTTC. Translation: CASSLGDSYPYEQYF.

CDR3 sequence reads: CASSPRARGRFFYQPQHF. The CDR3 bases are TGTGCCAGCAGCCCTAGGGCCAGGGGGCGATTTTTCTATCAGCCCCAGCATTTT. The chain combines TRBV28 with TRBJ1-5; 8 bases map to TRBD1. V lost 6 bases and J lost 5; bases outside the gene matches: 18. CDR3 length: 18 residues. Germline V gives CDR1 MDHEN, CDR2 SYDVKM.

The chain has TRBV19 and TRBJ1-5, with a weak D call TRBD1 (6 bases). Trimming took 4 bases from V and 2 from J, leaving 15 bases between them. Germline loops: CDR1 LNHDA, CDR2 SQIVND (reference sequence). This CDR3 has 16 residues. This CDR3 is CASSKGEAGRNQPQHF. The CDR3 DNA follows: TGTGCCAGTAGTAAGGGGGAGGCAGGTCGCAATCAGCCCCAGCATTTT.

This sequence joins TRBV6-5 and TRBJ2-7; D perhaps matches TRBD1 (5 bases). V was clipped by 0 bases and J by 7 bases, with 10 bases between them. This CDR3 region has 13 residues. Germline V gives CDR1 MNHEY, CDR2 SVGAGI. The CDR3 DNA is TGTGCCAGCAGTTACTCCCGACAGACTGAGCAGTACTTC. Protein: CASSYSRQTEQYF.

The rearrangement links TRBV15 to TRBJ2-5; 8 bases align to TRBD2. CDR1 is LNHNV, CDR2 YYDKDF, per germline (reference sequence). The V segment lost 3 bases and the J segment 1 base; nucleotides outside the gene matches: 1. The CDR3 has 14 amino acids. DNA for the CDR3: TGTGCCACCAGCAGCGGGGGGGGCCAAGAGACCCAGTACTTC. Its protein product is CATSSGGGQETQYF.

The chain has TRBV11-3 and TRBJ2-1; perhaps TRBD2 as D (6 bases). The V end was cut by 0 bases, the J end by 5 bases, with 14 bases between. Per germline, CDR1 SGHNT and CDR2 YENEEA. CDR3 length: 16 residues. The CDR3 DNA follows: TGTGCCAGCAGCTTAGATGGCGGGGTACGAGACAATGAGCAGTTCTTC. Translation gives CASSLDGGVRDNEQFF.

This chain links TRBV19 with TRBJ1-5; 8 nucleotides line up with TRBD1. Trimming at V came to 7 bases and at J to 2 bases, leaving 7 bases not matched to a gene. Germline CDR1 is LNHDA and CDR2 is SQIVND (reference sequence). The CDR3 length is 15 residues. CDR3 nucleotides: TGTGCCAGTACCCCGACAGGGGCGGGCAATCAGCCCCAGCATTTT. It translates to CASTPTGAGNQPQHF.

Only one count was recorded for this clone. The rearrangement joins TRBV4-2 to TRBJ1-1; no clear D. Trimming stripped 0 bases from V and 4 bases from J, with 9 bases between. This CDR3 is built from 14 residues. Germline CDR1 and CDR2: LGHNA and YNFKEQ. CDR3: CASSQEPATTEAFF. CDR3 DNA sequence: TGTGCCAGCAGCCAAGAACCGGCAACCACTGAAGCTTTCTTT.

The rearrangement uses TRBV29-1 and TRBJ2-3; D could derive from TRBD1 or TRBD2 (6 bases each). V was pared by 4 bases and J by 4 bases, with 15 bases between. Germline-derived CDR1 and CDR2 are SQVTM and ANQGSEA. The CDR3 length is 14 residues. CDR3 nucleotide sequence: TGCAGCGTTGGGGGCGGGGCAGGGGCAGATACGCAGTATTTT. Translated: CSVGGGAGADTQYF.

This clone was picked up a small number of times. The genes are TRBV3-1 (or the pseudogene TRBV3-2) and TRBJ2-7; possibly TRBD2 for D (6 bases). The CDR3 is 12 amino acids. From germline, CDR1 is LGHDT and CDR2 YNNKEL (reference sequence). V shed 3 bases and J shed 3 bases, with 6 bases lying between them. This chain's CDR3 is CASSQRDYEQYF. DNA of the CDR3: TGTGCCAGCAGCCAGCGGGACTACGAGCAGTACTTC.

The J gene is TRBJ1-5, the V gene TRBV6-5; 8 bases align to TRBD1. Germline V gene sequence: CDR1 MNHEY, CDR2 SVGAGI. The CDR3 runs 14 residues. V was clipped by 5 bases and J by 9 bases; unmatched bases: 9. The CDR3 coding sequence is TGTGCCAGCAGTAACAGACAGGGGCTCTCGCCCCAGCATTTT. This codes for CASSNRQGLSPQHF.

The chain couples TRBV7-3 to TRBJ2-3; 8 nucleotides line up with TRBD1. Germline CDR1 reads SGHTA; CDR2 reads FQGTGA. J gave up 0 bases and V 5 bases, and 16 bases lay outside the gene matches. CDR3 size: 19 residues. For the CDR3, the DNA is TGTGCCAGCAGCCCGGACAGGGTATTTGACTTTGGAAGCACAGATACGCAGTATTTT. Translation gives CASSPDRVFDFGSTDTQYF.

This sequence joins TRBV7-8 and TRBJ1-5; D is uncertain. V lost 5 bases and J 5 bases, leaving 22 bases between the germline ends. The length of the CDR3 is 17 residues. In germline, CDR1 is SGHVS, CDR2 FQNEAQ. For the CDR3, the DNA is TGTGCCAGCAGCCTGACGGGGAACAAAGCTGGATATCAGCCCCAGCATTTT. As protein: CASSLTGNKAGYQPQHF.

This clone was observed once. V and J are TRBV27 and TRBJ2-7; no firm D call. V was pared by 3 bases and J by 3 bases, with 6 bases between. Germline V gene lookup returns CDR1 MNHEY and CDR2 SMNVEV (reference sequence). The CDR3 contains 12 residues. CDR3 sequence (DNA): TGTGCCAGCAGTTTTAACAACTACGAGCAGTACTTC. Its protein product is CASSFNNYEQYF.

At least ten counts were recorded for this clone. The V gene is TRBV2, the J gene TRBJ2-2; 11 bases line up with TRBD2. The trim removed 6 bases at V and 1 base at J, leaving 4 bases unmatched. The CDR3 is 16 amino acids. Germline V gene lookup returns CDR1 SNHLY and CDR2 FYNNEI. CDR3 bases: TGTGCCAGCAGCGCCCTAGCGGGGGGGAACACCGGGGAGCTGTTTTTT. Its translation is CASSALAGGNTGELFF.

On this clone: An end of the junction differs from the germline gene, which may be a read error. This rearrangement joins TRBV9 to TRBJ2-6; D is perhaps TRBD1 or TRBD2 (5 bases each). Germline CDR1 is SGDLS and CDR2 is YYNGEE. This CDR3 region has 16 residues. The CDR3, as DNA: TGTGCCAACAGCACGAGGTGGGGGTCTGGGGCCAACGTCCTGACTTTC. Translation gives CANSTRWGSGANVLTF.

In its sample, this clone was seen a few times. The chain carries TRBV5-1 and TRBJ2-5; D is undetermined. Trimming took 0 bases from V and 1 from J, leaving 10 bases between them. The CDR3 is made up of 15 amino acids. Germline values: CDR1 SGHRS, CDR2 YFSETQ. The CDR3 DNA reads TGCGCCAGCAGCTTGGAGTATGGGCTCCAAGAGACCCAGTACTTC. This gives the protein CASSLEYGLQETQYF. The whole variable domain, remainder taken from reference TRBV5-1 and TRBJ2-5, is KAGVTQTPRYLIKTRGQQVTLSCSPISGHRSVSWYQQTPGQGLQFLFEYFSETQRNKGNFPGRFSGRQFSNSRSEMNVSTLELGDSALYLCASSLEYGLQETQYFGPGTRLLVL.

In this sample, this clone turned up once. For the CDR3, the DNA is TGTGCCAGCAGCCAACCGACAGGGGGTGTGGACACTGAAGCTTTCTTT. Its translation: CASSQPTGGVDTEAFF. V is TRBV4-2 and J is TRBJ1-1; 9 bases fit TRBD1. CDR1 is LGHNA, CDR2 YNFKEQ, per germline. J was trimmed by 3 bases and V by 2 bases; bases with no gene match: 7. CDR3 length: 16 amino acids.

CDR3 bases: TGTGCCAGCAGCTCTGGACTAGCGGGGGACACCGGGGAGCTGTTTTTT. Amino acids: CASSSGLAGDTGELFF. V usage is TRBV13 and J usage is TRBJ2-2, with 13 nucleotides matching TRBD2. The V segment lost 4 bases and the J segment 3 bases; nucleotides outside the gene matches: 2. This CDR3 comprises 16 residues. CDR1 and CDR2 from the germline V gene are PRHDT and FYEKMQ (reference sequence). Filled out from reference TRBV13 and TRBJ2-2, the complete variable domain reads AAGVIQSPRHLIKEKRETATLKCYPIPRHDTVYWYQQGPGQDPQFLISFYEKMQSDKGSIPDRFSAQQFSDYHSELNMSSLELGDSALYFCASSSGLAGDTGELFFGEGSRLTVL.

This sequence joins TRBV12-3 or TRBV12-4 and TRBJ1-5; D is perhaps TRBD1 (6 bases). V was cut by 6 bases and J by 5 bases, with 8 bases left in between. The CDR3 loop spans 12 amino acids. CDR3 DNA: TGTGCCAGCAGGGACAGCCATCAGCCCCAGCATTTT. Translation: CASRDSHQPQHF.

This chain connects TRBV7-9 to TRBJ2-1; D is unclear. Germline V CDR1 and CDR2: SEHNR, FQNEAQ (reference sequence). V dropped 5 bases and J dropped 2 bases, with 19 bases sitting between them. The CDR3 has 17 amino acids. In DNA form, the CDR3 reads TGTGCCAGCAGCGCCCCGACCGCCGCCTGGGCCTACAATGAGCAGTTCTTC. It is translated as CASSAPTAAWAYNEQFF.

This chain links TRBV6-5 with TRBJ2-3, with 8 bases lining up with TRBD1. V dropped 7 bases and J dropped 0; count of bases not matched to a gene: 3. Germline assignment: CDR1 MNHEY and CDR2 SVGAGI. The CDR3 loop spans 14 amino acids. The CDR3 here is CASIAGGSTDTQYF. The DNA for the CDR3 is TGTGCCAGCATTGCAGGGGGCAGCACAGATACGCAGTATTTT.

The chain couples TRBV4-2 to TRBJ1-4; TRBD1 matches at 10 bases. This CDR3 spans 18 amino acids. The junction had 9 bases not matched to a gene; V was cut back by 0 bases and J by 5 bases. Per germline, CDR1 LGHNA and CDR2 YNFKEQ. CDR3 bases: TGTGCCAGCAGCCAAGATATTAGGGCGGGACAGGGGAATGAAAAACTGTTTTTT. This sequence encodes CASSQDIRAGQGNEKLFF.

In this sample, this clone turned up once. The chain uses TRBV24-1 and TRBJ2-3, with TRBD1 matching 7 bases. Germline loops: CDR1 KGHDR, CDR2 SFDVKD. With V trimmed by 9 bases and J by 3 bases, 11 bases remained unmatched. The CDR3 contains 15 residues. The DNA for the CDR3 is TGTGCCACCGGGCTACAGGGGCGAGTGACAGATACGCAGTATTTT. It translates to CATGLQGRVTDTQYF.